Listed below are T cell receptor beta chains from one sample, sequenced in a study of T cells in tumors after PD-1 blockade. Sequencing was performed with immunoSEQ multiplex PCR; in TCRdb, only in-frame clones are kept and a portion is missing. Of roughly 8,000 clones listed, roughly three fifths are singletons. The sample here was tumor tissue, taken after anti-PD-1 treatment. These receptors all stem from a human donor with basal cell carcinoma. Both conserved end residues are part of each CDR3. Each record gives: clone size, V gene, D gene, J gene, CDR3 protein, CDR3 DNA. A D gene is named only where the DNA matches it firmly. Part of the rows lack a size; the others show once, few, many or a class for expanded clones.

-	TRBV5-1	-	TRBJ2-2	CASSPGVTFANTGELFF	TGCGCCAGCAGCCCCGGGGTTACCTTCGCGAACACCGGGGAGCTGTTTTTT
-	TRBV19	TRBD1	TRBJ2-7	CASSIVETGLGEQYF	TGTGCCAGTAGTATAGTCGAGACAGGGCTAGGCGAGCAGTACTTC
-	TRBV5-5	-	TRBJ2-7	CASSSDRYYEQYF	TGTGCCAGCAGCTCGGACAGATACTACGAGCAGTACTTC
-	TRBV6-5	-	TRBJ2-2	CASSYGGGSTGELFF	TGTGCCAGCAGTTACGGCGGCGGCAGCACCGGGGAGCTGTTTTTT
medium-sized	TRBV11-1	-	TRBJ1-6	CASSLQWISPLHF	TGTGCCAGCAGCTTACAATGGATTTCACCCCTCCACTTT
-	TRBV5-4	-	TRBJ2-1	CASTERGRGSSYNEQFF	TGTGCCAGCACGGAGAGAGGGCGGGGAAGCTCCTACAATGAGCAGTTCTTC
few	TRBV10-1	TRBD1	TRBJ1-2	CAISRDRGDYGYTF	TGCGCCATCTCCCGGGACAGGGGGGACTATGGCTACACCTTC
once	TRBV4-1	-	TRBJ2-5	CASSQEGANRETQYF	TGCGCCAGCAGCCAAGAGGGGGCAAACCGGGAGACCCAGTACTTC
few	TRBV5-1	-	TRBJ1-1	CASSPGPSRPEAFF	TGCGCCAGCAGCCCGGGGCCCTCCCGACCTGAAGCTTTCTTT
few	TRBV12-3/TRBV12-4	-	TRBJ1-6	CASSGRLESPLHF	TGTGCCAGCAGCGGACGCCTCGAATCACCCCTCCACTTT
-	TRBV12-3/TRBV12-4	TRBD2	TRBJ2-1	CASIVAGGEQFF	TGTGCCAGCATCGTCGCGGGGGGGGAGCAGTTCTTC
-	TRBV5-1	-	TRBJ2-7	CASSSGGGFFYEQYF	TGCGCCAGCAGCTCGGGTGGGGGGTTCTTCTACGAGCAGTACTTC
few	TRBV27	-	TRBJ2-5	CASSLPGRLHQETQYF	TGTGCCAGCAGTTTACCCGGAAGACTACACCAAGAGACCCAGTACTTC
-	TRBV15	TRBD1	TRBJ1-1	CATRGQVTNTEAFF	TGTGCCACACGAGGACAGGTAACGAACACTGAAGCTTTCTTT
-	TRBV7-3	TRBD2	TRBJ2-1	CASSPTKRGGLDEQFF	TGTGCCAGCAGCCCAACAAAGCGGGGGGGCCTGGATGAGCAGTTCTTC
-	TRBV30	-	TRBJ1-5	CAWSQGLGQPQHF	TGTGCCTGGAGTCAGGGTTTAGGTCAGCCCCAGCATTTT
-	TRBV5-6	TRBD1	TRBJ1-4	CASSSTGALREKLFF	TGTGCCAGCAGCTCGACAGGGGCCCTCAGGGAAAAACTGTTTTTT
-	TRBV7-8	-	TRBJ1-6	CASSMGGVNSPLHF	TGTGCCAGCAGCATGGGAGGGGTTAATTCACCCCTCCACTTT